The next 31 T cell receptor beta chains were all read from a single sample in a study of T cell repertoires in cytomegalovirus infection. Their antigen targets remain unknown. Using its own MiXCR run on the reads, TCRdb lists one record per CDR3 protein. The profile covers around 770,000 distinct CDR3 sequences, with about 28% appearing a single time and less than 15% taken by the ten largest. This specimen was cultured CD8+ T cells from PBMCs, taken from culture after CMV antigen stimulation. These receptors were obtained from a human donor in good health (CMV status not recorded). Some clones in this sample may be carry-over from other donors' samples.

J is TRBJ1-1 and V is TRBV29-1; 7 bases fit TRBD1. V was pared by 4 bases and J by 1 base, with 6 bases of the junction left unmatched. Germline V CDR1 and CDR2: SQVTM, ANQGSEA. The CDR3 is made up of 14 amino acids. In DNA, the CDR3 is TGCAGCGTTGCTGCCAGGGGGGCGAACACTGAAGCTTTCTTT. This sequence encodes CSVAARGANTEAFF. Based on the CDR3 plus reference TRBV29-1 and TRBJ1-1, the full variable domain is SAVISQKPSRDICQRGTSLTIQCQVDSQVTMMFWYRQQPGQSLTLIATANQGSEATYESGFVIDKFPISRPNLTFSTLTVSNMSPEDSSIYLCSVAARGANTEAFFGQGTRLTVV.

The chain combines TRBV25-1 with TRBJ1-2, with D hard to call. The CDR3 runs 14 residues. Germline CDR1 is MGHDK and CDR2 is SYGVNS. The ends were cut back, 6 bases at V and 3 bases at J, with 14 bases in the middle. The CDR3 region is CASSGPHGYYGYTF. The CDR3 DNA sequence: TGTGCCAGCAGCGGGCCCCACGGGTACTATGGCTACACCTTC.

This rearrangement joins TRBV4-1 to TRBJ1-1, with TRBD1 matching over 7 bases. The J segment lost 4 bases and the V segment lost 10 bases, leaving 15 bases of the junction unmatched. Germline values: CDR1 MGHRA, CDR2 YSYEKL. The CDR3 length is 15 residues. The DNA for the CDR3 is TGCGCCACCAACCCCTTGGGGAGGGACAGCACTGAAGCTTTCTTT. Protein: CATNPLGRDSTEAFF.

This clonotype was recorded at least ten times. The chain couples TRBV7-2 to TRBJ1-1, with D possibly matching TRBD1 (5 bases). The germline CDR1 and CDR2 sequences are SGHTA and FQGNSA. The CDR3 has 14 amino acids. The ends were cut back, 5 bases at V and 0 bases at J, with 10 bases in the middle. The CDR3 sequence: CASSRGDLNTEAFF. The CDR3 region has the DNA TGTGCCAGCAGCCGAGGGGACTTGAACACTGAAGCTTTCTTT.

This sequence joins TRBV7-8 and TRBJ2-7; 7 bases agree with TRBD2. V lost 5 bases and J lost 9; bases outside the gene matches: 7. CDR1 SGHVS and CDR2 FQNEAQ come from the germline V gene. CDR3 length equals 12 residues. The CDR3, as DNA: TGTGCCAGCAGCATTGGCAGGGAGGGGCAGTACGTC. This sequence encodes CASSIGREGQYV.

This clonotype was counted between two and nine times. This chain connects TRBV6-5 to TRBJ2-1, with 14 bases that match TRBD2. The CDR3 spans 17 residues. The germline V gene has CDR1 MNHEY and CDR2 SVGAGI. With 1 base clipped from V and 6 bases from J, the junction kept 5 bases outside the gene matches. The CDR3 region has the DNA TGTGCCAGCAGTTACTACTCCGGACTAGCGGGGGGCAATGAGCAGTTCTTC. It specifies CASSYYSGLAGGNEQFF.

This clonotype was recorded at least ten times. The chain is built from TRBV7-2 and TRBJ2-5; D call uncertain. Germline loops: CDR1 SGHTA, CDR2 FQGNSA. This CDR3 contains 13 residues. V shed 5 bases and J shed 5 bases, with 12 bases lying between them. CDR3 protein: CASSPQTPETQYF. The CDR3 DNA follows: TGTGCCAGCAGCCCCCAAACCCCCGAGACCCAGTACTTC.

This clonotype has just a few counts. This chain uses TRBV7-8 with TRBJ2-2; D possibly matches TRBD1 or TRBD2 (5 bases each). Germline-derived CDR1 and CDR2 are SGHVS and FQNEAQ. The length of the CDR3 is 17 residues. Trimming took 0 bases from V and 2 from J, leaving 13 bases between them. The CDR3 nucleotides read TGTGCCAGCAGCTTAGCAGAAGGGGACCCCAACACCGGGGAGCTGTTTTTT. Translation gives CASSLAEGDPNTGELFF.

J is TRBJ2-7 and V is TRBV12-3 or TRBV12-4; TRBD2 agrees at 8 bases. This CDR3 comprises 15 residues. J lost 2 bases, V lost 6 bases, and 9 bases had no gene match. The CDR3 is CASRSSGGPPYEQYF. The DNA of the CDR3 is TGTGCCAGCAGATCCAGCGGGGGACCCCCCTACGAGCAGTACTTC.

This clonotype showed up just a few times. V gene TRBV7-8 combines with J gene TRBJ2-7; no reliable D call. CDR3 length: 11 residues. With 8 bases removed from V and 1 base from J, the gap between germline ends came to 6 bases. The germline V gene has CDR1 SGHVS and CDR2 FQNEAQ. CDR3 amino acids: CASGYSYEQYF. The CDR3 DNA reads TGTGCCAGCGGCTATTCCTACGAGCAGTACTTC.

The rearrangement links TRBV5-6 to TRBJ2-1; the D gene is possibly TRBD2 (5 bases). This CDR3 region has 16 residues. Germline-derived CDR1 and CDR2 are SGHDT and YYEEEE. V was cut by 7 bases and J by 4 bases, with 21 bases left in between. CDR3 bases: TGTGCCAGCTTTTCTGAGCGGTCGACTCCTTACAATGAGCAGTTCTTC. The encoded protein is CASFSERSTPYNEQFF.

This clonotype was seen at least ten times. This chain joins TRBV7-2 and TRBJ1-1; 9 nucleotides line up with TRBD1. This CDR3 is built from 15 residues. V was pared by 5 bases and J by 3 bases, with 7 bases of the junction left unmatched. From germline, CDR1 is SGHTA and CDR2 FQGNSA. The CDR3 spells CASSPKGQGYTEAFF. CDR3 bases: TGTGCCAGCAGCCCCAAAGGACAGGGGTACACTGAAGCTTTCTTT.

This clonotype was recorded many times. The chain couples TRBV7-8 to TRBJ2-7, with 11 positions matching TRBD1. This CDR3 has 16 amino acids. V was pared by 7 bases and J by 2 bases, with 10 bases of the junction left unmatched. The germline gives CDR1 SGHVS, CDR2 FQNEAQ. CDR3 bases: TGTGCCAGCATCGAAAACGGACAGGGGGCCGCCTACGAGCAGTACTTC. Residues: CASIENGQGAAYEQYF.

The chain carries TRBV5-5 and TRBJ2-1; D possibly matches TRBD1 or TRBD2 (6 bases each). Germline CDR1 SGHKS, CDR2 YYEKEE (reference sequence). V dropped 1 base and J dropped 4 bases, with 12 bases sitting between them. CDR3 length: 15 amino acids. CDR3 region: CASSLRGAEYNEQFF. The CDR3, as DNA: TGTGCCAGCAGCTTGAGGGGGGCGGAGTACAATGAGCAGTTCTTC.

The chain employs TRBV27 and TRBJ2-1, with TRBD1 identical over 7 bases. V lost 1 base, J lost 0 bases, and 3 bases stayed unmatched. The CDR3 loop spans 16 amino acids. Germline values: CDR1 MNHEY, CDR2 SMNVEV (reference sequence). DNA for the CDR3: TGTGCCAGCAGTTTATATAGGGACAGCTCCTACAATGAGCAGTTCTTC. Its translation is CASSLYRDSSYNEQFF.

The chain is built from TRBV27 and TRBJ1-1; 7 positions agree with TRBD1. The CDR3 runs to 16 residues. CDR1 and CDR2 from the germline V gene are MNHEY and SMNVEV (reference sequence). Trimming cost V 5 bases and J 1 base; bases outside gene matches: 10. For the CDR3, the DNA is TGTGCCAGCAGTCTACAGGGGTTTAACCCGAACACTGAAGCTTTCTTT. This encodes CASSLQGFNPNTEAFF.

The chain has TRBV27 and TRBJ2-3, with no clear D. CDR1 MNHEY and CDR2 SMNVEV come from the germline V gene (reference sequence). V was trimmed by 2 bases and J by 4 bases, leaving 16 bases between them. The length of the CDR3 is 16 residues. This CDR3 reads CASSLVQSTGPDTQYF. DNA of the CDR3: TGTGCCAGCAGTTTAGTTCAGTCGACCGGGCCAGATACGCAGTATTTT.

This chain links TRBV4-2 with TRBJ1-2; weak D call: TRBD1 (5 bases). The CDR3 consists of 15 residues. The germline V gene encodes CDR1 LGHNA and CDR2 YNFKEQ. V was trimmed by 0 bases and J by 8 bases, leaving 16 bases between them. The chain's CDR3 is CASSQDQQDWGGYTF. CDR3 coding DNA: TGTGCCAGCAGCCAAGATCAACAGGATTGGGGGGGCTACACCTTC.

The chain has TRBV15 and TRBJ1-2; D is possibly TRBD1 (6 bases). The CDR3 length is 13 residues. Per the germline V gene, CDR1 is LNHNV and CDR2 is YYDKDF (reference sequence). Deletions cut 5 bases from V and 8 bases from J, with 15 bases between. The CDR3: CATSPRTDKGYTF. CDR3 DNA sequence: TGTGCCACCAGCCCCCGGACAGATAAAGGCTACACCTTC. The variable domain in full, with the rest retrieved from reference TRBV15 and TRBJ1-2, is DAMVIQNPRYQVTQFGKPVTLSCSQTLNHNVMYWYQQKSSQAPKLLFHYYDKDFNNEADTPDNFQSRRPNTSFCFLDIRSPGLGDTAMYLCATSPRTDKGYTFGSGTRLTVV.

This clonotype was observed once. This chain uses TRBV3-1 with TRBJ2-2; possible D gene TRBD2, 6 bases. Deletions cut 4 bases from V and 2 bases from J, with 8 bases between. There are 14 residues in the CDR3. Germline-derived CDR1 and CDR2 are LGHDT and YNNKEL (reference sequence). The CDR3 DNA follows: TGTGCCAGCAGCCGGGGGGTCAACACCGGGGAGCTGTTTTTT. Translated, it gives CASSRGVNTGELFF.

This clonotype has more than one count but fewer than ten. It is likely a read error, because the conserved phenylalanine at the end of the CDR3 is missing. This sequence joins TRBV6-6 and TRBJ2-5; D may correspond to TRBD1 or TRBD2 (5 bases each). The V end was cut by 0 bases, the J end by 2 bases, with 13 bases between. The CDR3 contains 16 residues. Germline CDR1 is MNHNY and CDR2 is SVGAGI (reference sequence). The CDR3 DNA reads as TGTGCCAGCAGTTACTCGGGGACGGTGGGACAAGAGACCCAGTACTCC. Its translation: CASSYSGTVGQETQYS.

This clonotype was seen a few times. A much larger clone lies one base from this, so it may be a read error. J is TRBJ2-1 and V is TRBV7-9, with no clear D. Trimming removed 7 bases from V and 7 bases from J, with 8 bases in between. CDR3 size: 11 residues. In germline, CDR1 is SEHNR, CDR2 FQNEAQ (reference sequence). CDR3 in amino acids: CASTLWNEQFF. The CDR3 DNA is TGTGCCAGCACCCTTTGGAATGAGCAGTTCTTC.

In its sample, this clonotype was seen once. The chain joins TRBV27 to TRBJ1-2; tentatively, D is TRBD1 (5 bases). Germline-derived CDR1 and CDR2 are MNHEY and SMNVEV (reference sequence). V lost 1 base, J lost 8 bases, and 26 bases lay in between. The CDR3 is made up of 18 amino acids. The DNA for the CDR3 is TGTGCCAGCAGTTTATGGGGCTCGGTGCGGGGCGCAGAGGGAGGCTACACCTTC. Translated: CASSLWGSVRGAEGGYTF.

This clonotype was seen more than once but under ten times. V usage is TRBV24-1 and J usage is TRBJ2-1; D tentatively fits TRBD1 or TRBD2 (5 bases each). Germline values: CDR1 KGHDR, CDR2 SFDVKD. CDR3 length equals 14 residues. The ends were cut back, 5 bases at V and 6 bases at J, with 13 bases in the middle. This CDR3 reads CATSGQRGLNEQFF. Here the CDR3 DNA reads TGTGCCACCAGTGGTCAGAGGGGCCTCAATGAGCAGTTCTTC.

Notes on this clonotype: One end of the junction is discordant with germline, which a read error may explain. The J gene is TRBJ1-1, the V gene TRBV27, with D possibly matching TRBD1 (6 bases). CDR1 MNHEY and CDR2 SMNVEV come from the germline V gene (reference sequence). There are 14 residues in the CDR3. The CDR3 nucleotides read TGTGCCAGCAGTTCTGCAGGGGTAGGGACTGAAGCTTCCTTT. It encodes CASSSAGVGTEASF.

This clonotype was found a few times. The chain joins TRBV6-1 to TRBJ2-4; 8 nucleotides match TRBD1. The CDR3 spans 16 residues. After removal of 1 base from V and 5 bases from J, the junction contained 7 bases not matched to a gene. Germline V gives CDR1 MNHNS, CDR2 SASEGT. CDR3 in DNA: TGTGCCAGCAGTGAAGAAGGAGGACAGGGCGAAAACATTCAGTACTTC. Amino acid sequence: CASSEEGGQGENIQYF.

This clonotype appeared a few times. V and J are TRBV6-8 and TRBJ1-1; D uncertain. The CDR3 totals 14 residues. V gave up 2 bases and J gave up 5 bases, with 12 bases separating them. Germline V gene lookup returns CDR1 MNHGY and CDR2 SAAAGT. This CDR3 reads CASSYASVGTEAFF. CDR3 nucleotide sequence: TGTGCCAGCAGTTACGCTTCGGTTGGGACTGAAGCTTTCTTT.

Ten or more counts support this clonotype. The chain is built from TRBV24-1 and TRBJ2-1, with 9 bases that match TRBD1. The germline V gene encodes CDR1 KGHDR and CDR2 SFDVKD. Trimming removed 4 bases from V and 5 bases from J; junction bases left unmatched: 8. There are 16 residues in the CDR3. The CDR3 protein is CATSESGTGNDNEQFF. The CDR3 nucleotides read TGTGCCACCAGTGAGTCCGGGACAGGGAATGACAATGAGCAGTTCTTC.

This sequence joins TRBV6-5 and TRBJ1-4; no reliable D call. The CDR3 runs to 13 residues. V lost 5 bases to trimming and J lost 0 bases, with 4 bases between them. Germline V gene data show CDR1 as MNHEY and CDR2 as SVGAGI. DNA of the CDR3: TGTGCCAGCAGTAAGGCAACTAATGAAAAACTGTTTTTT. Encoded protein: CASSKATNEKLFF.

V gene TRBV7-8 combines with J gene TRBJ1-5, with D maybe TRBD1 (5 bases). The V end was cut by 5 bases, the J end by 3 bases, with 11 bases between. Germline V CDR1 and CDR2: SGHVS, FQNEAQ. The CDR3 totals 14 residues. DNA for the CDR3: TGTGCCAGCAGCGTACCAGGGCTCAATCAGCCCCAGCATTTT. It translates to CASSVPGLNQPQHF.

The table lists this clonotype with many counts. V and J are TRBV7-2 and TRBJ1-2; D perhaps matches TRBD1 (5 bases). V shed 5 bases and J shed 5 bases, with 18 bases lying between them. Germline V gene data show CDR1 as SGHTA and CDR2 as FQGNSA. This CDR3 spans 15 amino acids. CDR3 residues: CASSLMGTGGYGYTF. CDR3 nucleotides: TGTGCCAGCAGCCTCATGGGGACCGGGGGGTATGGCTACACCTTC.